These 11 T cell receptor beta chains were all obtained from the same sample, sequenced in a study of T cells after posttransplantation cyclophosphamide. This table comes from immunoSEQ multiplex PCR, and its TCRdb copy is limited to in-frame clones, with some not included. The specimen has tens of thousands of clones, none found just once. Material: PBMCs. These receptors all come from a woman aged 50 to 65 in good health and a related stem cell transplant donor.

This clone was seen at least ten times. The chain employs TRBV27 and TRBJ2-7; TRBD1 is a possible D gene (5 bases). The CDR3 has 14 residues. Germline V CDR1 and CDR2: MNHEY, SMNVEV (reference sequence). Trimming took 3 bases from V and 2 from J, leaving 11 bases between them. The CDR3 reads CASSFSQGTYEQYF. As DNA, the CDR3 is TGTGCCAGCAGTTTCTCCCAGGGCACCTACGAGCAGTACTTC.

This chain links TRBV9 with TRBJ2-1, with D perhaps matching TRBD1 or TRBD2 (5 bases each). V was shortened by 3 bases and J by 0 bases, with 16 bases between the two germline ends. There are 17 residues in the CDR3. The germline V gene has CDR1 SGDLS and CDR2 YYNGEE. The CDR3 region is CASSGGWERGSYNEQFF. In DNA form, the CDR3 reads TGTGCCAGCAGCGGAGGATGGGAGAGGGGCTCCTACAATGAGCAGTTCTTC.

There are many counts of this clone. The chain employs TRBV29-1 and TRBJ1-4; D perhaps matches TRBD1 (6 bases). The CDR3 runs 13 residues. The germline V gene has CDR1 SQVTM and CDR2 ANQGSEA. V was pared by 4 bases and J by 8 bases, with 14 bases between. DNA for the CDR3: TGCAGCGTTGCGGGGATACAGGGAGAAAAACTGTTTTTT. Translating it yields CSVAGIQGEKLFF.

This clone was observed many times. CDR3 nucleotides: TGTGCCAGCAGTTACTCGGGACAGACCCGAAACACCATATATTTT. Its translation is CASSYSGQTRNTIYF. The gene calls are TRBV6-5 and TRBJ1-3, with 7 bases aligning to TRBD1. After removal of 0 bases from V and 5 bases from J, the junction contained 4 bases not matched to a gene. The CDR3 totals 15 residues. CDR1 and CDR2 from the germline V gene are MNHEY and SVGAGI.

This clone was seen ten or more times. This chain connects TRBV18 to TRBJ2-3; D unresolved. The ends were cut back, 1 base at V and 4 bases at J, with 6 bases in the middle. In germline, CDR1 is KGHSH, CDR2 LQKENI. The CDR3 sequence is 13 residues long. CDR3 in amino acids: CASSPRSSDTQYF. The CDR3 nucleotides read TGTGCCAGCTCACCACGTAGCTCAGATACGCAGTATTTT.

This clone was detected ten times or more. This sequence joins TRBV19 and TRBJ1-4; 9 nucleotides match TRBD1. Trimming cost V 6 bases and J 8 bases; bases outside gene matches: 7. The CDR3 totals 14 residues. Germline assignment: CDR1 LNHDA and CDR2 SQIVND (reference sequence). The CDR3 DNA follows: TGTGCCAGTAGCACCGGGACAGGGAGGGAAAAACTGTTTTTT. Its protein is CASSTGTGREKLFF.

In its sample, this clone was seen many times. The genes are TRBV7-2 and TRBJ1-1; 9 nucleotides agree with TRBD1. V dropped 2 bases and J dropped 4; count of bases not matched to a gene: 5. The CDR3 covers 15 residues. The germline gives CDR1 SGHTA, CDR2 FQGNSA. The CDR3 is CASSLTGGGGTEAFF. CDR3 bases: TGTGCCAGCAGCTTAACAGGGGGCGGGGGCACTGAAGCTTTCTTT.

There are many counts of this clone. The chain's CDR3 is CASSLVNSGANVLTF. The CDR3 DNA is TGTGCCAGCAGCTTAGTTAACTCTGGGGCCAACGTCCTGACTTTC. The V gene is TRBV11-1, the J gene TRBJ2-6, with no clear D. The V and J ends lost 1 base and 0 bases respectively, with 4 bases between them. Germline values: CDR1 SGHAT, CDR2 FQDESV (reference sequence). The CDR3 is made up of 15 amino acids. Full variable domain (missing parts from reference TRBV11-1 and TRBJ2-6): EAEVAQSPRYKITEKSQAVAFWCDPISGHATLYWYRQILGQGPELLVQFQDESVVDDSQLPKDRFSAERLKGVDSTLKIQPAELGDSAMYLCASSLVNSGANVLTFGAGSRLTVL.

This chain connects TRBV7-9 to TRBJ2-1; TRBD1 aligns across 11 bases. Germline V gene lookup returns CDR1 SEHNR and CDR2 FQNEAQ (reference sequence). This CDR3 spans 15 amino acids. The junction had 2 bases not matched to a gene; V was cut back by 4 bases and J by 3 bases. The CDR3 protein is CASSSGTGGYNEQFF. The CDR3 DNA is TGTGCCAGCAGCTCCGGGACAGGGGGCTACAATGAGCAGTTCTTC.

This clone was seen only a few times. In DNA, the CDR3 is TGCGCCAGCAAACTACAGACTAGCGCCCCGGAGGAGTACTTC. Its protein is CASKLQTSAPEEYF. V and J are TRBV5-1 and TRBJ2-7; 8 nucleotides align to TRBD2. The length of the CDR3 is 14 residues. V shed 6 bases, J shed 11 bases, and the junction held 16 bases outside the gene matches. Per germline, CDR1 SGHRS and CDR2 YFSETQ.

This clone was detected only a few times. The chain couples TRBV30 to TRBJ2-2, with 12 bases aligning to TRBD1. The ends lost 1 base at V and 7 bases at J; junction bases unmatched: 10. This CDR3 spans 17 amino acids. Germline V gives CDR1 GTSNPN, CDR2 SVGIG (reference sequence). The CDR3 coding sequence is TGTGCCTGGAGTGGGGGGACGGGACAGGGGGCTATCGGGGAGCTGTTTTTT. Protein: CAWSGGTGQGAIGELFF.